Following are 7 T cell receptor beta chains from one sample sequenced in a study of shared clonotypes between healthy human individuals. Profiling relied on immunoSEQ multiplex PCR, and the TCRdb table lists in-frame clones only, not all of them. Counted here are about 2 million clones, 85% to 95% occurring once; the ten biggest clones make up approximately 0.13%. Material for sequencing was naive CD4+ T cells sorted from blood. Subset of the sample: CD45RA+ positively selected. Source of these receptors: a man aged 18 to 30 in good health.

This clone appeared a single time. This sequence joins TRBV2 and TRBJ2-3; D perhaps matches TRBD2 (6 bases). In germline, CDR1 is SNHLY, CDR2 FYNNEI. The CDR3 extends over 14 amino acids. Trimming left V 2 bases short and J 7 bases short, with 13 bases between. The CDR3 loop reads CASSELAGRNTQYF. CDR3 nucleotide sequence: TGTGCCAGCAGTGAACTAGCCGGGAGAAATACGCAGTATTTT. Looking up the rest from reference TRBV2 and TRBJ2-3 gives the full variable domain: EPEVTQTPSHQVTQMGQEVILRCVPISNHLYFYWYRQILGQKVEFLVSFYNNEISEKSEIFDDQFSVERPDGSNFTLKIRSTKLEDSAMYFCASSELAGRNTQYFGPGTRLTVL.

In the case of this clone: The identical CDR3 is also encoded by other nucleotide sequences in the sample. This sequence joins TRBV5-1 and TRBJ2-5; 9 bases match TRBD2. From germline, CDR1 is SGHRS and CDR2 YFSETQ. The CDR3 covers 15 residues. The V gene end was trimmed by 0 bases and the J gene end by 1 base; junction bases not matched to a gene: 1. The CDR3: CASSLGGLAQETQYF. The CDR3 region has the DNA TGCGCCAGCAGCTTGGGGGGACTAGCCCAAGAGACCCAGTACTTC.

The chain joins TRBV21-1 to TRBJ2-7. TRBV21-1 is tagged as a pseudogene. CDR3 length: 15 amino acids. Written as DNA, the CDR3 is TGTGCCAGCAGCAAAGGTGCGGTGGGGGACTACGAGCAGTACTTC. Protein: CASSKGAVGDYEQYF.

The DNA for the CDR3 is TGTGCCAGCAACCCGACAGGGGGGCCCCTCTATGGCTACACCTTC. Protein product: CASNPTGGPLYGYTF. The chain has TRBV6-5 and TRBJ1-2; TRBD1 aligns across 9 bases. The CDR3 is 15 residues long. Germline V gene data show CDR1 as MNHEY and CDR2 as SVGAGI. V was clipped by 7 bases and J by 4 bases; unmatched bases: 10.

The rearrangement uses TRBV6-6 and TRBJ2-7; 9 nucleotides agree with TRBD2. The CDR3 is made up of 16 amino acids. Per germline, CDR1 MNHNY and CDR2 SVGAGI (reference sequence). The junction had 6 bases not matched to a gene; V was cut back by 0 bases and J by 3 bases. CDR3 DNA sequence: TGTGCCAGCAGTTACTCACATAGCGGGGGAGGCTACGAGCAGTACTTC. Translated, it gives CASSYSHSGGGYEQYF.

This chain links TRBV5-1 with TRBJ1-1; the D is unclear. V was cut by 3 bases and J by 7 bases, with 10 bases left in between. Germline CDR1 and CDR2: SGHRS and YFSETQ. The length of the CDR3 is 12 residues. This CDR3 reads CASSSRSYEAFF. The CDR3 bases are TGCGCCAGCAGCTCCCGAAGTTATGAAGCTTTCTTT.

The rearrangement links TRBV11-2 to TRBJ1-1, with TRBD1 matching 7 bases. Germline V gene sequence: CDR1 SGHAT, CDR2 FQNNGV. The CDR3 is made up of 14 amino acids. J gave up 0 bases and V 5 bases, and 3 bases lay outside the gene matches. CDR3 loop: CASSQGQVNTEAFF. CDR3 DNA: TGTGCCAGCAGCCAAGGACAGGTGAACACTGAAGCTTTCTTT. Filled out from reference TRBV11-2 and TRBJ1-1, the complete variable domain reads EAGVAQSPRYKIIEKRQSVAFWCNPISGHATLYWYQQILGQGPKLLIQFQNNGVVDDSQLPKDRFSAERLKGVDSTLKIQPAKLEDSAVYLCASSQGQVNTEAFFGQGTRLTVV.